These 30 T cell receptor beta chains were all obtained from the same sample, sequenced in a study of T cell responses to AZD1222 COVID-19 vaccine. TCRdb's copy holds only in-frame clones and misses some; the assay was immunoSEQ multiplex PCR. The sample comprises 90,000 to 120,000 clones, approximately 91% of which are singletons, and around 20% rests with the top ten. Sequencing used peripheral blood, obtained on day 0 of AZD1222 vaccination. The receptors were sampled from an adult in good health.

This clone has a single count. The rearrangement uses TRBV24-1 and TRBJ1-1; 7 nucleotides match TRBD1. Germline V CDR1 and CDR2: KGHDR, SFDVKD. V lost 8 bases and J lost 5; bases outside the gene matches: 10. CDR3 length equals 14 residues. This CDR3 reads CATKTTGPGTEAFF. DNA of the CDR3: TGTGCCACCAAGACGACAGGGCCGGGGACTGAAGCTTTCTTT.

The CDR3 coding sequence is TGTGCCAGCAGCCAAGAGGCTTGGGGCTTGGGTAGGGAGCTGTTTTTT. It translates to CASSQEAWGLGRELFF. The chain employs TRBV3-1 (or the pseudogene TRBV3-2) and TRBJ2-2; possible D gene TRBD1, 5 bases. Germline V gene lookup returns CDR1 LGHDT and CDR2 YNNKEL (reference sequence). The CDR3 totals 16 residues. The V end lost 0 bases, the J end lost 9 bases, and 17 bases lay between the germline ends.

This sequence joins TRBV18 and TRBJ2-3; 7 nucleotides align to TRBD2. The CDR3 is 14 amino acids. Germline CDR1 reads KGHSH; CDR2 reads LQKENI. After removal of 8 bases from V and 4 bases from J, the junction contained 9 bases not matched to a gene. CDR3 protein: CASPRGRVADTQYF. In DNA, the CDR3 is TGTGCCAGCCCACGGGGGAGGGTAGCAGATACGCAGTATTTT. Looking up the rest from reference TRBV18 and TRBJ2-3 gives the full variable domain: NAGVMQNPRHLVRRRGQEARLRCSPMKGHSHVYWYRQLPEEGLKFMVYLQKENIIDESGMPKERFSAEFPKEGPSILRIQQVVRGDSAAYFCASPRGRVADTQYFGPGTRLTVL.

The V and J genes are TRBV27 and TRBJ1-1; no firm D call. CDR3 size: 12 residues. Germline V gene data show CDR1 as MNHEY and CDR2 as SMNVEV (reference sequence). V was pared by 8 bases and J by 3 bases, with 10 bases between. CDR3 coding DNA: TGTGCCAGCGGAATCCTGGACACTGAAGCTTTCTTT. Protein sequence: CASGILDTEAFF.

The table lists this clone with a few counts. The V call is TRBV3-1 (or the pseudogene TRBV3-2), the J call TRBJ1-5; no firm D call. V was shortened by 2 bases and J by 2 bases, with 4 bases between the two germline ends. CDR1 is LGHDT and CDR2 is YNNKEL in the germline V gene (reference sequence). CDR3 length: 13 residues. CDR3 in amino acids: CASSQSGNQPQHF. The CDR3 bases are TGTGCCAGCAGCCAATCAGGCAATCAGCCCCAGCATTTT.

The J gene is TRBJ1-1, the V gene TRBV2, with D tentatively TRBD1 (5 bases). The CDR3 spans 14 residues. Trimming removed 6 bases from V and 1 base from J, with 12 bases in between. Germline values: CDR1 SNHLY, CDR2 FYNNEI. CDR3 region: CASRSWGRNTEAFF. The CDR3 DNA sequence: TGTGCCAGCAGGTCCTGGGGGAGGAACACTGAAGCTTTCTTT.

The chain recombines TRBV6-2 or TRBV6-3 with TRBJ1-4; TRBD1 matches 7 bases. This CDR3 spans 15 amino acids. Germline trimming cut 2 bases from V and 7 bases from J; bases unmatched to any gene: 7. Germline CDR1 is MNHEY and CDR2 is SVGEGT. The CDR3 loop is CASSYAAGGSEKLFF. As DNA, the CDR3 is TGTGCCAGCAGTTACGCGGCAGGGGGAAGTGAAAAACTGTTTTTT.

This clone was counted a few times. The V and J genes are TRBV4-1 and TRBJ2-7, with 7 bases fitting TRBD1. The CDR3 covers 15 residues. The V segment lost 0 bases and the J segment 3 bases; nucleotides outside the gene matches: 5. The germline V gene encodes CDR1 MGHRA and CDR2 YSYEKL. The CDR3: CASSQDETGIYEQYF. The CDR3 DNA reads as TGCGCCAGCAGCCAAGACGAGACAGGGATCTACGAGCAGTACTTC.

The chain recombines TRBV7-9 with TRBJ2-5, with TRBD1 matching 10 bases. The germline CDR1 and CDR2 sequences are SEHNR and FQNEAQ (reference sequence). Trimming took 5 bases from V and 4 from J; bases not matched to a gene: 10. This CDR3 has 16 amino acids. Here the CDR3 DNA reads TGTGCCAGCAGCCCGCCGGGACAGGGGAAGGGAGAGACCCAGTACTTC. Amino acids: CASSPPGQGKGETQYF.

The chain is built from TRBV5-6 and TRBJ2-5; TRBD2 is a possible D gene (5 bases). The CDR3 totals 15 residues. Trimming removed 0 bases from V and 4 bases from J, with 13 bases in between. The germline gives CDR1 SGHDT, CDR2 YYEEEE. The chain's CDR3 is CASSLDTGWGETQYF. As DNA, the CDR3 is TGTGCCAGCAGCTTGGATACGGGATGGGGAGAGACCCAGTACTTC. Complete variable domain (other parts from reference TRBV5-6 and TRBJ2-5): DAGVTQSPTHLIKTRGQQVTLRCSPKSGHDTVSWYQQALGQGPQFIFQYYEEEERQRGNFPDRFSGHQFPNYSSELNVNALLLGDSALYLCASSLDTGWGETQYFGPGTRLLVL.

The V gene is TRBV2, the J gene TRBJ2-1, with D perhaps matching TRBD1 or TRBD2 (5 bases each). Trimming left V 5 bases short and J 6 bases short, with 11 bases between. The CDR3 loop spans 13 amino acids. Per the germline V gene, CDR1 is SNHLY and CDR2 is FYNNEI. CDR3 nucleotide sequence: TGTGCCAGCAGTTTAGTGGGGGTCAATGAGCAGTTCTTC. It translates to CASSLVGVNEQFF.

This sequence joins TRBV11-2 and TRBJ1-3, with D hard to call. Germline V gene sequence: CDR1 SGHAT, CDR2 FQNNGV. V lost 2 bases and J lost 1, with 0 bases in between. CDR3 length: 12 residues. The CDR3 reads CASSLSGNTIYF. DNA of the CDR3: TGTGCCAGCAGCTTATCTGGAAACACCATATATTTT.

The V and J genes are TRBV27 and TRBJ2-3; 8 bases agree with TRBD2. V trimming: 6 bases; J trimming: 6 bases; junction bases outside the gene matches: 14. From germline, CDR1 is MNHEY and CDR2 SMNVEV (reference sequence). The CDR3 sequence is 16 residues long. The CDR3 is CASSGSAGGRMDTQYF. DNA of the CDR3: TGTGCCAGCAGCGGGTCGGCGGGGGGCCGGATGGATACGCAGTATTTT.

The chain couples TRBV30 to TRBJ2-3, with 10 bases matching TRBD2. The germline CDR1 and CDR2 sequences are GTSNPN and SVGIG (reference sequence). V lost 2 bases and J lost 6; bases outside the gene matches: 8. The CDR3 loop spans 15 amino acids. CDR3 DNA sequence: TGTGCCTGGAGTTCAGGAGCGGGGGGGCCTGATACGCAGTATTTT. Encoded protein: CAWSSGAGGPDTQYF.

This sequence joins TRBV6-2 or TRBV6-3 and TRBJ2-7; 8 bases align to TRBD1. The V gene's germline CDR1 is MNHEY and CDR2 SVGEGT. This CDR3 contains 14 residues. Trimming at V came to 2 bases and at J to 2 bases, leaving 2 bases not matched to a gene. The CDR3 DNA reads as TGTGCCAGCAGTTACGGGACAGGCACCTACGAGCAGTACTTC. Translated, it gives CASSYGTGTYEQYF.

This CDR3 reads CSAGYNEQFF. DNA for the CDR3: TGCAGTGCGGGGTACAATGAGCAGTTCTTC. The V and J genes are TRBV20-1 and TRBJ2-1; no reliable D call. V lost 6 bases to trimming and J lost 4 bases, with 4 bases between them. In germline, CDR1 is DFQATT, CDR2 SNEGSKA (reference sequence). This CDR3 comprises 10 residues.

This chain uses TRBV3-1 (or the pseudogene TRBV3-2) with TRBJ1-2; weak D call: TRBD1 (5 bases). The length of the CDR3 is 13 residues. Trimming pared 4 bases from V and 4 bases from J, leaving 10 bases between. Germline loops: CDR1 LGHDT, CDR2 YNNKEL (reference sequence). CDR3 in DNA: TGTGCCAGCAGCCTCATGGGGGGCTATGGCTACACCTTC. This encodes CASSLMGGYGYTF.

This chain joins TRBV3-1 (or the pseudogene TRBV3-2) and TRBJ1-4, with TRBD1 matching 7 bases. The CDR3 has 13 amino acids. The V gene's germline CDR1 is LGHDT and CDR2 YNNKEL (reference sequence). Trimming cost V 6 bases and J 6 bases; bases outside gene matches: 4. The CDR3 DNA is TGTGCCAGCAGACAGGGGATGTATGAAAAACTGTTTTTT. Translating it yields CASRQGMYEKLFF.

The rearrangement links TRBV4-1 to TRBJ2-7; D remains ambiguous. Between the trimmed V and J ends, which lost 2 bases and 3 bases, there was a span of 17 bases. The CDR3 covers 16 residues. The germline V gene has CDR1 MGHRA and CDR2 YSYEKL. The CDR3 here is CASSQIARSQDYEQYF. The CDR3 DNA reads TGCGCCAGCAGCCAAATAGCCAGGTCGCAAGACTACGAGCAGTACTTC.

This clone appeared a few times. The chain employs TRBV6-5 and TRBJ1-5; a possible D gene is TRBD1 (5 bases). The V gene's germline CDR1 is MNHEY and CDR2 SVGAGI. V lost 0 bases, J lost 3 bases, and 12 bases lay in between. The CDR3 contains 16 residues. The chain's CDR3 is CASSYSGTGPNQPQHF. The CDR3, as DNA: TGTGCCAGCAGTTACTCCGGAACAGGACCCAATCAGCCCCAGCATTTT.

The chain combines TRBV11-2 with TRBJ2-1, with 8 bases identical to TRBD2. The CDR3 loop spans 12 amino acids. V dropped 8 bases and J dropped 6; count of bases not matched to a gene: 3. Germline CDR1 is SGHAT and CDR2 is FQNNGV. CDR3: CASLLAGNEQFF. CDR3 coding DNA: TGTGCCAGCTTGCTAGCGGGCAATGAGCAGTTCTTC.

This clone was counted a single time. V and J are TRBV6-1 and TRBJ1-2, with a possible D match to TRBD1 (6 bases). Between the trimmed V and J ends, which lost 3 bases and 12 bases, there was a span of 11 bases. This CDR3 contains 11 residues. Germline V gene lookup returns CDR1 MNHNS and CDR2 SASEGT. This CDR3 is CASSEGGGHTF. For the CDR3, the DNA is TGTGCCAGCAGTGAGGGGGGCGGTCACACCTTC.

The J gene is TRBJ1-3, the V gene TRBV4-1; D is unclear. Per the germline V gene, CDR1 is MGHRA and CDR2 is YSYEKL. The CDR3 runs 17 residues. With 0 bases removed from V and 0 bases from J, the gap between germline ends came to 12 bases. For the CDR3, the DNA is TGCGCCAGCAGCCAAGATCCCGTCTTGAGCTCTGGAAACACCATATATTTT. Translation: CASSQDPVLSSGNTIYF.

The chain is built from TRBV2 and TRBJ1-1, with 7 bases matching TRBD1. The germline V gene has CDR1 SNHLY and CDR2 FYNNEI. The CDR3 consists of 13 residues. With 5 bases clipped from V and 4 bases from J, the junction kept 4 bases outside the gene matches. The CDR3 nucleotides read TGTGCCAGCAGTCCGAACAGGGGCACTGAAGCTTTCTTT. Translating it yields CASSPNRGTEAFF.

In regard to this clone: Since no conserved phenylalanine or tryptophan closes the CDR3, a read error is the likely cause. The chain recombines TRBV10-3 with TRBJ1-6, with D unclear. Germline V gene sequence: CDR1 ENHRY, CDR2 SYGVKD. The CDR3 runs 12 residues. The ends were cut back, 7 bases at V and 7 bases at J, with 8 bases in the middle. The CDR3 sequence: CAIKGENSPLHL. CDR3 DNA sequence: TGTGCCATCAAGGGCGAGAATTCACCCCTCCACCTT.

V usage is TRBV19 and J usage is TRBJ2-7, with 10 bases aligning to TRBD1. The CDR3 spans 14 residues. Germline V gives CDR1 LNHDA, CDR2 SQIVND (reference sequence). Unmatched junction bases numbered 4, after V lost 6 bases and J lost 2 bases. The CDR3: CASSAGTGAYEQYF. The CDR3, as DNA: TGTGCCAGTAGCGCCGGGACAGGGGCCTACGAGCAGTACTTC.

The CDR3 nucleotides are TGCGCCAGCAGCCAGCTCGGCCACAGGGGTTATAGCAATCAGCCCCAGCATTTT. Its translation is CASSQLGHRGYSNQPQHF. The V gene is TRBV4-1, the J gene TRBJ1-5, with 7 positions matching TRBD1. Germline V CDR1 and CDR2: MGHRA, YSYEKL. The ends lost 3 bases at V and 0 bases at J; junction bases unmatched: 11. There are 18 residues in the CDR3.

The rearrangement joins TRBV18 to TRBJ1-3, with a possible D match to TRBD1 (5 bases). CDR1 is KGHSH, CDR2 LQKENI, per germline. The V end was cut by 3 bases, the J end by 2 bases, with 20 bases between. The CDR3 sequence is 18 residues long. This CDR3 reads CASSPQTRGAQAGNTIYF. CDR3 coding DNA: TGTGCCAGCTCACCCCAAACTAGAGGGGCCCAGGCTGGAAACACCATATATTTT.

The chain is built from TRBV14 and TRBJ2-3; D may be TRBD1 (6 bases). The CDR3 sequence is 14 residues long. Germline V CDR1 and CDR2: SGHDN, FVKESK. Trimming left V 6 bases short and J 2 bases short, with 12 bases between. The CDR3 region has the DNA TGTGCCAGCAGAGGACAGCTCATCACAGATACGCAGTATTTT. Translating gives CASRGQLITDTQYF. The full variable domain, completed using reference TRBV14 and TRBJ2-3, is EAGVTQFPSHSVIEKGQTVTLRCDPISGHDNLYWYRRVMGKEIKFLLHFVKESKQDESGMPNNRFLAERTGGTYSTLKVQPAELEDSGVYFCASRGQLITDTQYFGPGTRLTVL.

The V gene is TRBV16, the J gene TRBJ2-7; 8 bases are shared with TRBD2. V shed 0 bases, J shed 2 bases, and the junction held 15 bases outside the gene matches. The CDR3 is 19 residues long. Germline values: CDR1 KGHSY, CDR2 FQNENV. In nucleotides, the CDR3 is TGTGCCAGCAGCCAATCGTACCCGGGACTAGTGGGGGGGACCTACGAGCAGTACTTC. Translating gives CASSQSYPGLVGGTYEQYF.